The 31 T cell receptor beta chains below come from one sample, sequenced in a study of beta chain features in type 1 diabetes. Findings and caveats of the study: People with Type 1 diabetes carried modestly yet significantly shorter TCRB CDR3s in all four CD4+ subsets.

Sequencing targeted expressed TCRB transcripts, as all isolated RNA had been reverse transcribed. Only in-frame clones appear in the TCRdb table, and some are missing; sequencing was by immunoSEQ multiplex PCR. The data show 330,000 or so clones, around 12% seen once. Their antigen targets remain unknown. The source material was naive CD4+ T cells from blood. Every receptor here comes from a woman aged 18-35 years with type 1 diabetes.

This clone was counted only a few times. This chain joins TRBV6-5 and TRBJ1-2, with D uncertain. The germline CDR1 and CDR2 sequences are MNHEY and SVGAGI. V was shortened by 0 bases and J by 5 bases, with 13 bases between the two germline ends. There are 15 residues in the CDR3. In DNA, the CDR3 is TGTGCCAGCAGTTACTCGTTGAAAGCGGGGTATGGCTACACCTTC. Its protein product is CASSYSLKAGYGYTF.

In DNA form, the CDR3 reads TGTGCCAGCAGTTTTACAGGGCATCCTGGCGGGGAGCTGTTTTTT. This encodes CASSFTGHPGGELFF. This chain uses TRBV28 with TRBJ2-2; D is possibly TRBD1 (6 bases). Germline V gene lookup returns CDR1 MDHEN and CDR2 SYDVKM. This CDR3 comprises 15 residues. The ends were cut back, 3 bases at V and 7 bases at J, with 15 bases in the middle.

V and J are TRBV2 and TRBJ2-7, with TRBD2 identical over 9 bases. The CDR3 consists of 11 residues. Looked up from germline, CDR1 is SNHLY and CDR2 is FYNNEI. The V gene end was trimmed by 11 bases and the J gene end by 9 bases; junction bases not matched to a gene: 8. CDR3 in amino acids: CARSSGTTQYF. The CDR3 DNA is TGTGCCCGATCTAGCGGGACTACGCAGTACTTC.

The chain has TRBV5-4 and TRBJ1-1; 7 bases are a match to TRBD1. The CDR3 extends over 15 amino acids. V lost 5 bases and J lost 0; bases outside the gene matches: 7. CDR1 and CDR2 from the germline V gene are SGHNT and YYREEE (reference sequence). The CDR3 sequence is CASRTGTALNTEAFF. DNA of the CDR3: TGTGCCAGCAGGACCGGGACAGCTTTGAACACTGAAGCTTTCTTT.

The chain links TRBV5-1 to TRBJ1-2, with TRBD1 matching 7 bases. V was pared by 4 bases and J by 6 bases, with 12 bases of the junction left unmatched. The CDR3 is 15 amino acids. Germline V gene data show CDR1 as SGHRS and CDR2 as YFSETQ. DNA of the CDR3: TGCGCCAGCAGCCTTCGACAGGGCACTCAACATGGCTACACCTTC. This translates into CASSLRQGTQHGYTF.

This clone was recorded a few times. Other DNA sequences in the same sample also yield this CDR3. The chain has TRBV7-6 and TRBJ2-3; D not certain. Germline-derived CDR1 and CDR2 are SGHVS and FNYEAQ. CDR3 size: 12 residues. Trimming pared 3 bases from V and 3 bases from J, leaving 4 bases between. In DNA, the CDR3 is TGTGCCAGCAGCTTGTCAACAGATACGCAGTATTTT. It translates to CASSLSTDTQYF.

V gene TRBV7-9 combines with J gene TRBJ2-7, with TRBD2 matching 10 bases. V shed 3 bases, J shed 3 bases, and the junction held 8 bases outside the gene matches. Germline loops: CDR1 SEHNR, CDR2 FQNEAQ (reference sequence). The CDR3 is 16 residues long. The chain's CDR3 is CASSLPSGRDDYEQYF. CDR3 in DNA: TGTGCCAGCAGCTTGCCGAGCGGGAGGGATGACTACGAGCAGTACTTC.

V and J are TRBV25-1 and TRBJ2-4; D not certain. Germline loops: CDR1 MGHDK, CDR2 SYGVNS. This CDR3 is 15 amino acids long. The ends were cut back, 5 bases at V and 1 base at J, with 12 bases in the middle. The DNA for the CDR3 is TGTGCCAGCAGTCCTCAGATTGGCGCCAAAAACATTCAGTACTTC. Its translation: CASSPQIGAKNIQYF.

The chain couples TRBV6-5 to TRBJ1-1; unclear D gene. Trimming took off 4 bases at V and 11 bases at J, with 11 bases between the two ends. The CDR3 runs to 11 residues. Per the germline V gene, CDR1 is MNHEY and CDR2 is SVGAGI. The DNA of the CDR3 is TGTGCCAGCAGTTCGGGTGGTCGGGCTTTCTTT. It yields the protein CASSSGGRAFF.

J is TRBJ2-2 and V is TRBV5-4, with D possibly TRBD1 on 6 matching bases. The CDR3 is 13 amino acids. Germline loops: CDR1 SGHNT, CDR2 YYREEE (reference sequence). The V end was cut by 7 bases, the J end by 5 bases, with 12 bases between. The DNA of the CDR3 is TGTGCCAGCGAGGGGGATTCGACCGGGGAGCTGTTTTTT. Residues: CASEGDSTGELFF. Full variable domain (outside the CDR3, taken from reference TRBV5-4 and TRBJ2-2): ETGVTQSPTHLIKTRGQQVTLRCSSQSGHNTVSWYQQALGQGPQFIFQYYREEENGRGNFPPRFSGLQFPNYSSELNVNALELDDSALYLCASEGDSTGELFFGEGSRLTVL.

This clone turned up a few times. The chain links TRBV28 to TRBJ2-7, with D uncertain. The CDR3 extends over 11 amino acids. CDR1 and CDR2 from the germline V gene are MDHEN and SYDVKM. Deletions cut 2 bases from V and 6 bases from J, with 5 bases between. The CDR3 is CASSLTFEQYF. In DNA, the CDR3 is TGTGCCAGCAGTTTAACTTTCGAGCAGTACTTC.

The chain combines TRBV28 with TRBJ2-7; D is perhaps TRBD1 (6 bases). The CDR3 contains 14 residues. V dropped 5 bases and J dropped 2 bases, with 13 bases sitting between them. Germline V gives CDR1 MDHEN, CDR2 SYDVKM. CDR3 region: CASSSTGPTYEQYF. The CDR3, as DNA: TGTGCCAGCAGTAGCACAGGGCCCACCTACGAGCAGTACTTC.

CDR3 bases: TGTGCCAGTAGTAATTGGGGGGTCAGCCAGCAAGAGACCCAGTACTTC. It is translated as CASSNWGVSQQETQYF. The genes are TRBV19 and TRBJ2-5; D is possibly TRBD2 (6 bases). Trimming took 4 bases from V and 2 from J, leaving 17 bases between them. This CDR3 region has 16 residues. Germline V gene sequence: CDR1 LNHDA, CDR2 SQIVND (reference sequence).

This clone was detected a few times. The V call is TRBV19, the J call TRBJ1-2; possibly TRBD1 for D (5 bases). V shed 5 bases and J shed 2 bases, with 15 bases lying between them. This CDR3 spans 15 amino acids. Germline V gives CDR1 LNHDA, CDR2 SQIVND (reference sequence). CDR3 coding DNA: TGTGCCAGTAGTGCAAGTCCGGGGGTGAACTATGGCTACACCTTC. Amino acid sequence: CASSASPGVNYGYTF. The full variable domain, its missing parts supplied by reference TRBV19 and TRBJ1-2, is DGGITQSPKYLFRKEGQNVTLSCEQNLNHDAMYWYRQDPGQGLRLIYYSQIVNDFQKGDIAEGYSVSREKKESFPLTVTSAQKNPTAFYLCASSASPGVNYGYTFGSGTRLTVV.

V and J are TRBV5-1 and TRBJ2-3; the match to TRBD1 covers 8 bases. The CDR3 consists of 14 residues. V lost 4 bases and J lost 2; bases outside the gene matches: 3. In germline, CDR1 is SGHRS, CDR2 YFSETQ. The CDR3 DNA follows: TGCGCCAGCAGCCTGCAGGGGGCCACAGATACGCAGTATTTT. Translated: CASSLQGATDTQYF. Full variable domain (missing parts from reference TRBV5-1 and TRBJ2-3): KAGVTQTPRYLIKTRGQQVTLSCSPISGHRSVSWYQQTPGQGLQFLFEYFSETQRNKGNFPGRFSGRQFSNSRSEMNVSTLELGDSALYLCASSLQGATDTQYFGPGTRLTVL.

This chain connects TRBV6-1 to TRBJ2-1; 9 nucleotides agree with TRBD2. The germline V gene has CDR1 MNHNS and CDR2 SASEGT. The V segment lost 8 bases and the J segment 6 bases; nucleotides outside the gene matches: 11. The CDR3 is 15 amino acids. The CDR3 DNA sequence: TGTGCCAGCCAAGCGCGGGAGGGCCTTTTCAATGAGCAGTTCTTC. Its translation: CASQAREGLFNEQFF.

In its sample, this clone was seen a few times. This chain connects TRBV5-4 to TRBJ1-3; weak D call: TRBD1 (5 bases). The V end lost 0 bases, the J end lost 0 bases, and 7 bases lay between the germline ends. In germline, CDR1 is SGHNT, CDR2 YYREEE (reference sequence). The CDR3 is 15 amino acids. The CDR3 is CASSLGGASGNTIYF. The CDR3 region has the DNA TGTGCCAGCAGCTTGGGCGGGGCCTCTGGAAACACCATATATTTT.

This clone was counted only a few times. This chain links TRBV5-1 with TRBJ1-2; tentative D call: TRBD1 (6 bases). Germline V CDR1 and CDR2: SGHRS, YFSETQ. The CDR3 totals 14 residues. Trimming took off 4 bases at V and 6 bases at J, with 16 bases between the two ends. Here the CDR3 reads CASSRKDRINGYTF. CDR3 bases: TGCGCCAGCAGCAGAAAGGACAGAATAAATGGCTACACCTTC.

The chain joins TRBV9 to TRBJ2-7; D may be TRBD2 (5 bases). The CDR3 runs 14 residues. Between the trimmed V and J ends, which lost 4 bases and 6 bases, there was a span of 17 bases. The germline V gene has CDR1 SGDLS and CDR2 YYNGEE. CDR3 protein: CASSPDPGLPEQYF. In DNA, the CDR3 is TGTGCCAGCAGCCCGGACCCTGGACTGCCCGAGCAGTACTTC. The variable domain in full, completed from reference TRBV9 and TRBJ2-7, reads DSGVTQTPKHLITATGQRVTLRCSPRSGDLSVYWYQQSLDQGLQFLIQYYNGEERAKGNILERFSAQQFPDLHSELNLSSLELGDSALYFCASSPDPGLPEQYFGPGTRLTVT.

In its sample, this clone was seen a few times. This chain joins TRBV4-1 and TRBJ1-1, with D perhaps TRBD1 (5 bases). Deletions cut 4 bases from V and 1 base from J, with 19 bases between. The CDR3 spans 17 residues. Germline CDR1 and CDR2: MGHRA and YSYEKL. The CDR3 is CASSLLRKTVQNTEAFF. The CDR3 DNA reads as TGCGCCAGCAGCCTTCTTAGGAAGACAGTTCAGAACACTGAAGCTTTCTTT.

The sample holds a few counts of this clone. The chain recombines TRBV4-1 with TRBJ2-7; 7 bases match TRBD1. V shed 2 bases and J 0 bases; nucleotides not matched to a gene: 13. Germline V gene sequence: CDR1 MGHRA, CDR2 YSYEKL. The CDR3 runs to 18 residues. CDR3 nucleotides: TGCGCCAGCAGCCAATACGGACAGGTACCTACCAGCTCCTACGAGCAGTACTTC. Translated, it gives CASSQYGQVPTSSYEQYF.

The genes are TRBV5-1 and TRBJ2-3; tentatively, D is TRBD1 (5 bases). The germline gives CDR1 SGHRS, CDR2 YFSETQ. The CDR3 is 14 amino acids. Trimming pared 4 bases from V and 5 bases from J, leaving 14 bases between. As DNA, the CDR3 is TGCGCCAGCAGCCTGGGCCAGGGCCTAGATACGCAGTATTTT. Its protein product is CASSLGQGLDTQYF.

This clone was seen more than once but under ten times. The chain recombines TRBV11-3 with TRBJ2-3, with D perhaps matching TRBD1 (6 bases). CDR3 length: 15 amino acids. Looked up from germline, CDR1 is SGHNT and CDR2 is YENEEA. V gave up 8 bases and J gave up 9 bases, with 24 bases separating them. The CDR3 nucleotides are TGTGCCAGCCGAGGACAGTCCTCCTTGTCAGGAACGCAGTATTTT. As protein: CASRGQSSLSGTQYF.

Only a few counts were recorded for this clone. This chain uses TRBV5-4 with TRBJ1-2; TRBD1 agrees at 10 bases. Looked up from germline, CDR1 is SGHNT and CDR2 is YYREEE (reference sequence). J gave up 4 bases and V 4 bases, and 7 bases lay outside the gene matches. This CDR3 spans 15 amino acids. CDR3 residues: CASSQGQGGFYGYTF. The CDR3 bases are TGTGCCAGCAGCCAAGGACAGGGGGGTTTCTATGGCTACACCTTC. Based on the CDR3 plus reference TRBV5-4 and TRBJ1-2, the full variable domain is ETGVTQSPTHLIKTRGQQVTLRCSSQSGHNTVSWYQQALGQGPQFIFQYYREEENGRGNFPPRFSGLQFPNYSSELNVNALELDDSALYLCASSQGQGGFYGYTFGSGTRLTVV.

The chain has TRBV15 and TRBJ2-3, with 8 bases aligning to TRBD2. Germline loops: CDR1 LNHNV, CDR2 YYDKDF (reference sequence). The CDR3 is 15 residues long. V lost 0 bases, J lost 4 bases, and 3 bases stayed unmatched. The CDR3: CATSRDAGGADTQYF. The CDR3 DNA reads as TGTGCCACCAGCAGAGACGCGGGAGGAGCAGATACGCAGTATTTT.

This chain connects TRBV4-3 to TRBJ2-2; 7 bases are a match to TRBD2. The CDR3 spans 14 residues. Germline V gives CDR1 LGHNA, CDR2 YSLEER. V was pared by 11 bases and J by 0 bases, with 6 bases of the junction left unmatched. The CDR3 loop is CAPSGRANTGELFF. The CDR3 DNA is TGCGCCCCGTCGGGGAGGGCGAACACCGGGGAGCTGTTTTTT.

V is TRBV7-9 and J is TRBJ2-7; 10 bases fit TRBD1. The CDR3 covers 15 residues. Germline V lookup: CDR1 SEHNR, CDR2 FQNEAQ (reference sequence). After removal of 6 bases from V and 7 bases from J, the junction contained 12 bases not matched to a gene. CDR3 DNA sequence: TGTGCCAGCAGGCCTACCGGGACAGGGGTCGGTGAGCAGTACTTC. This gives the protein CASRPTGTGVGEQYF.

A few counts support this clone. The V call is TRBV7-2, the J call TRBJ2-2; 7 bases are a match to TRBD1. CDR3 length equals 18 residues. After removal of 1 base from V and 1 base from J, the junction contained 9 bases not matched to a gene. Germline V gene lookup returns CDR1 SGHTA and CDR2 FQGNSA. DNA for the CDR3: TGTGCCAGCAGCTTAGGAAGGGGGCATGGACAGAACACCGGGGAGCTGTTTTTT. It specifies CASSLGRGHGQNTGELFF.

The chain links TRBV4-3 to TRBJ2-7; TRBD1 is a possible D gene (6 bases). V was pared by 0 bases and J by 7 bases, with 16 bases between. Germline V gives CDR1 LGHNA, CDR2 YSLEER. The CDR3 is 15 amino acids. CDR3 in amino acids: CASSQEGQTSLEQYF. CDR3 nucleotide sequence: TGCGCCAGCAGCCAAGAAGGACAGACTTCCCTTGAGCAGTACTTC.

V and J are TRBV5-1 and TRBJ1-1, with D uncertain. Germline V CDR1 and CDR2: SGHRS, YFSETQ. Trimming left V 4 bases short and J 0 bases short, with 19 bases between. This CDR3 is built from 17 residues. In nucleotides, the CDR3 is TGCGCCAGCAGCGGGCGTCTTACTGGCTACATGAACACTGAAGCTTTCTTT. This sequence encodes CASSGRLTGYMNTEAFF.

The V and J genes are TRBV7-9 and TRBJ2-5; the match to TRBD1 covers 9 bases. Germline CDR1 is SEHNR and CDR2 is FQNEAQ (reference sequence). Trimming took 3 bases from V and 2 from J; bases not matched to a gene: 1. This CDR3 region has 14 residues. The CDR3 sequence: CASSLGTGQETQYF. The CDR3 region has the DNA TGTGCCAGCAGCTTGGGGACAGGGCAAGAGACCCAGTACTTC.